The entry below describes one TCR beta chain. This specimen comes from a study of blood T cell repertoires in COVID-19. Study background: Whether acute or convalescent, the COVID-19 samples came from the United States, Italy and Spain. From T cells, B-cell-depleted T cells, or PBMCs came the material, which was cDNA or gDNA.

The CDR3 is 14 amino acids. Germline V CDR1 and CDR2: SGHRS, YFSETQ. V dropped 3 bases and J dropped 7 bases, with 17 bases sitting between them. The assay was immunoSEQ multiplex PCR, and TCRdb's table has in-frame clones only and misses some. Among 250,000 to 350,000 clones, 87% were seen once, and the ten largest hold around 2.2%. The sequence was obtained from a woman between 50 and 59 years old who had recovered from COVID-19. The specimen sequenced was peripheral blood. The gene calls are TRBV5-1 and TRBJ2-7; tentative D call: TRBD2 (6 bases). The CDR3 loop reads CASSSGTSLREQYF. The CDR3 DNA is TGCGCCAGCAGCTCCGGGACTTCTCTACGGGAGCAGTACTTC.